The entry that follows covers one T cell receptor beta chain sequence. What it recognizes is unknown. This record comes from a study of cytomegalovirus exposure and HLA in healthy donors. Notes on the study in general: Diagnosis of cytomegalovirus status made by the classifier reportedly showed high specificity and sensitivity.

The CDR3 is 15 amino acids. Trimming took off 7 bases at V and 0 bases at J, with 10 bases between the two ends. Germline V CDR1 and CDR2: MDHEN, SYDVKM. The PCR ran on 60 Vbeta and 13 Jbeta primers. Libraries were prepared by immunoSEQ multiplex PCR; TCRdb keeps only in-frame clonotypes and omits some of them. The table lists some 130,000 clones, 70% to 80% of them singletons. The sample was PBMCs. J is TRBJ1-6 and V is TRBV28, with D uncertain. The origin of this receptor is a man aged 25-45 years in good health and CMV-seronegative. The CDR3 reads CASTRTSSYNSPLHF. CDR3 DNA sequence: TGTGCCAGCACCCGAACGAGCTCCTATAATTCACCCCTCCACTTT.